This T cell receptor beta chain emerged from a study of cytomegalovirus exposure and HLA in healthy donors. General study results and limits: Associated with cytomegalovirus, according to the listing, were about 160 TCR beta chains. One later analysis, an examination of the 100 to 150 validation repertoires, found that first-cohort TCR clusters tended to co-occur in them.

Notes on this clone: Its target is unknown.

Looked up from germline, CDR1 is MNHEY and CDR2 is SMNVEV (reference sequence). This CDR3 is built from 14 residues. V lost 5 bases, J lost 2 bases, and 6 bases stayed unmatched. Only in-frame clones appear in the TCRdb table, and some are missing; sequencing was by immunoSEQ multiplex PCR. The sample has about 400,000 clones, roughly 90% seen once; the top ten hold 0.83%. Input material: PBMCs. The chain uses TRBV27 and TRBJ2-7, with 7 bases identical to TRBD1. The sequence came from a woman aged 18 to 35 in good health and CMV-seronegative. CDR3 sequence reads: CASSDGTAPYEQYF. The CDR3 nucleotides are TGTGCCAGCAGTGACGGGACAGCCCCCTACGAGCAGTACTTC.